The 15 T cell receptor beta chains given below trace back to one sample, sequenced in a study of regulatory T cells in long-lasting Graves disease. Arm-PCR of CDR3 regions and iRepertoire HTBI primers were the basis on which TCR beta libraries were built. TCRdb fed the multiplex PCR reads into MiXCR, producing one record per CDR3 protein. Of around 480,000 distinct CDR3 sequences listed, roughly 17% are singletons. Time point defined: newly diagnosed GD, antithyroid drugs for less than 3 months. Preparation of the TCR library used RNA extracted from PBMCs. The sample was also linked to a second study, of T cells in Graves' hyperthyroidism and ophthalmopathy.

This sample comprised peripheral blood mononuclear cells (PBMCs), obtained at new diagnosis, from a patient treated with antithyroid drugs. The receptors derive from a man aged 40-49 years with Graves disease.

As for this clonotype: Lacking the conserved final phenylalanine or tryptophan, this CDR3 likely reflects a read error. The rearrangement joins TRBV20-1 to TRBJ1-1; possible D gene TRBD1, 5 bases. There are 13 residues in the CDR3. Per the germline V gene, CDR1 is DFQATT and CDR2 is SNEGSKA (reference sequence). The V end lost 4 bases, the J end lost 0 bases, and 9 bases lay between the germline ends. CDR3 bases: TGCAGTGCTACCCGACAGTTGAACACTGAAGCTTTCTTG. Protein: CSATRQLNTEAFL.

This clonotype was seen just once. With a much larger clone just one base away, this may be a read error. The rearrangement joins TRBV20-1 to TRBJ2-5; D remains ambiguous. CDR3 length: 13 amino acids. The germline CDR1 and CDR2 sequences are DFQATT and SNEGSKA (reference sequence). CDR3 nucleotides: TGCAGTGCGAGAGATCTGATTCAAGAGACCCAGCACTTC. It is translated as CSARDLIQETQHF.

On this clonotype itself: One junction end disagrees with the germline gene, perhaps due to a read error. The rearrangement links TRBV6-5 to TRBJ2-3; no reliable D call. The length of the CDR3 is 15 residues. Looked up from germline, CDR1 is MNHEY and CDR2 is SVGAGI. CDR3 sequence reads: CASSDSGEIVDTQYF. For the CDR3, the DNA is TGTGCCAGCAGTGACTCGGGTGAAATTGTGGATACGCAGTATTTT.

This rearrangement joins TRBV25-1 to TRBJ1-1, with TRBD1 matching over 11 bases. The V segment lost 5 bases and the J segment 10 bases; nucleotides outside the gene matches: 9. The CDR3 is made up of 14 amino acids. Germline V gives CDR1 MGHDK, CDR2 SYGVNS. CDR3 nucleotides: TGTGCCAGCAGTCCTGGACAGGGGGCTCTTGCAGCTTTCTTT. This sequence encodes CASSPGQGALAAFF.

The chain links TRBV12-5 to TRBJ1-1; possible D gene TRBD1, 5 bases. Per the germline V gene, CDR1 is LGHNT and CDR2 is FRNRAP. The V gene lost 3 bases and the J gene lost 4 bases, with 12 bases spanning the gap. There are 14 residues in the CDR3. The CDR3 DNA sequence: TGTGCTAGTGGTTTTACTCCGGACACCACTGAAGCTTTCTTT. It is translated as CASGFTPDTTEAFF.

About this clonotype itself: The junction shows a germline mismatch at one end, possibly a read error. CDR3 residues: CASSLTTPGQGARNEQFF. CDR3 bases: TGTGCCAGCAGCCTAACGACTCCGGGACAGGGGGCGAGGAATGAGCAGTTCTTC. V usage is TRBV7-3 and J usage is TRBJ2-1; TRBD1 agrees at 12 bases. This CDR3 is 18 amino acids long. Germline V gives CDR1 SGHTA, CDR2 FQGTGA.

This clonotype was recorded at least ten times. This chain links TRBV11-2 with TRBJ1-1; D is unresolved. The germline V gene encodes CDR1 SGHAT and CDR2 FQNNGV. Trimming left V 3 bases short and J 5 bases short, with 22 bases between. This CDR3 region has 17 residues. The CDR3 nucleotides read TGTGCCAGCAGCTTCCCCCGGACTCAACCAGAAGGGACTGAAGCTTTCTTT. Amino acid sequence: CASSFPRTQPEGTEAFF.

There are many counts of this clonotype. The chain links TRBV5-1 to TRBJ1-2; no firm D call. In germline, CDR1 is SGHRS, CDR2 YFSETQ. The CDR3 spans 14 residues. V lost 5 bases and J lost 8, with 19 bases in between. The CDR3 here is CASRLKPLTEGYTF. CDR3 DNA sequence: TGCGCCAGCAGACTTAAACCACTGACGGAAGGCTACACCTTC.

This clonotype has a count of ten or more. This chain joins TRBV28 and TRBJ2-3, with D possibly being TRBD1 (7 bases). The germline gives CDR1 MDHEN, CDR2 SYDVKM. The CDR3 sequence is 15 residues long. Trimming took 5 bases from V and 2 from J, leaving 14 bases between them. CDR3 region: CASSGRTGHTDTQYF. For the CDR3, the DNA is TGTGCCAGCAGTGGGAGGACAGGCCACACAGATACGCAGTATTTT.

This clonotype was recorded at least ten times. CDR3: CASSPGRGGDEQYF. In nucleotides, the CDR3 is TGCGCCAGCAGCCCTGGACGAGGGGGCGACGAGCAGTACTTC. V gene TRBV5-1 combines with J gene TRBJ2-7; TRBD1 aligns across 7 bases. The CDR3 extends over 14 amino acids. The V gene's germline CDR1 is SGHRS and CDR2 YFSETQ. V was pared by 4 bases and J by 5 bases, with 9 bases of the junction left unmatched.

This clonotype has at least ten counts. This chain connects TRBV20-1 to TRBJ2-3; no reliable D call. The V gene lost 7 bases and the J gene lost 2 bases, with 13 bases spanning the gap. Per germline, CDR1 DFQATT and CDR2 SNEGSKA (reference sequence). The length of the CDR3 is 13 residues. The CDR3, as DNA: TGCAGTGTCCCGCGAGTACCCACAGATACGCAGTATTTT. As protein: CSVPRVPTDTQYF.

The chain links TRBV6-2 or TRBV6-3 to TRBJ2-2, with 10 bases matching TRBD2. The CDR3 runs to 17 residues. The ends lost 2 bases at V and 4 bases at J; junction bases unmatched: 7. The germline CDR1 and CDR2 sequences are MNHEY and SVGEGT. CDR3 in amino acids: CASSYGSGRVVTGELFF. The CDR3 DNA follows: TGTGCCAGCAGTTACGGCAGCGGGAGGGTGGTCACCGGGGAGCTGTTTTTT.

The rearrangement joins TRBV20-1 to TRBJ1-4; possibly TRBD1 for D (5 bases). Germline V lookup: CDR1 DFQATT, CDR2 SNEGSKA (reference sequence). CDR3 length: 12 residues. The CDR3 DNA reads TGCCAAGTGGGGGCAACTAATGAAAAACTGTTTTTT. It is translated as CQVGATNEKLFF.

This clonotype was counted between two and nine times. This chain uses TRBV5-1 with TRBJ2-1, with TRBD2 identical over 11 bases. The CDR3 length is 15 residues. CDR1 and CDR2 from the germline V gene are SGHRS and YFSETQ. After removal of 4 bases from V and 9 bases from J, the junction contained 9 bases not matched to a gene. The CDR3 reads CASSPELAGVGEQFF. In nucleotides, the CDR3 is TGCGCCAGCAGCCCGGAACTAGCGGGAGTAGGTGAGCAGTTCTTC.

This CDR3 is CSAESGRALEQYF. Here the CDR3 DNA reads TGCAGTGCAGAAAGCGGGAGGGCCCTCGAGCAGTACTTC. This chain uses TRBV20-1 with TRBJ2-7; TRBD2 matches 10 bases. This CDR3 has 13 amino acids. J was trimmed by 6 bases and V by 6 bases; bases with no gene match: 8. Germline V gives CDR1 DFQATT, CDR2 SNEGSKA (reference sequence).